These 20 T cell receptor beta chains were sequenced from one sample in a study of CD8 T cells in ankylosing spondylitis. Findings and limits, study-wide: Made up of eight or nine highly homologous variants, a TCR beta motif appeared characteristic of ankylosing spondylitis blood.

TCRdb fed the 5' RACE reads into MiXCR, producing one record per CDR3 protein. This table holds fewer than 550,000 distinct CDR3 sequences, 5.3% found once. These receptors have no identified antigens. The sequenced sample was blood, either unsorted or a sorted T cell fraction (not recorded which). The source is a male donor with ankylosing spondylitis.

This clonotype was recorded at least ten times. The DNA for the CDR3 is TGTGCCAGCAGCTTGAGGGGGGGGACGACAGATACGCAGTATTTT. Encoded protein: CASSLRGGTTDTQYF. V is TRBV7-2 and J is TRBJ2-3, with TRBD2 as a possible D gene (7 bases). The CDR3 runs 15 residues. V lost 3 bases and J lost 3, with 13 bases in between. Germline V CDR1 and CDR2: SGHTA, FQGNSA.

This clonotype was observed at least ten times. V gene TRBV6-1 combines with J gene TRBJ2-4; D is undetermined. The germline V gene encodes CDR1 MNHNS and CDR2 SASEGT. This CDR3 is built from 14 residues. Trimming removed 7 bases from V and 1 base from J, with 11 bases in between. The chain's CDR3 is CASIQSLAKNIQYF. For the CDR3, the DNA is TGTGCCAGCATCCAAAGTCTGGCCAAAAACATTCAGTACTTC.

This clonotype was detected ten times or more. The chain has TRBV6-2 or TRBV6-3 and TRBJ2-3, with 9 positions matching TRBD2. Germline CDR1 MNHEY, CDR2 SVGEGT. V trimming: 4 bases; J trimming: 6 bases; junction bases outside the gene matches: 11. The CDR3 consists of 16 residues. CDR3 region: CASSFNSGSPPDTQYF. The CDR3 DNA follows: TGTGCCAGCAGTTTCAATAGCGGGAGCCCTCCCGATACGCAGTATTTT.

This clonotype was counted ten times or more. V usage is TRBV7-2 and J usage is TRBJ2-1; D possibly corresponds to TRBD1 (5 bases). Germline V gene data show CDR1 as SGHTA and CDR2 as FQGNSA. The V end lost 1 base, the J end lost 4 bases, and 11 bases lay between the germline ends. The length of the CDR3 is 15 residues. In nucleotides, the CDR3 is TGTGCCAGCAGCTTAGTGGGGCAGCAATACAATGAGCAGTTCTTC. It yields the protein CASSLVGQQYNEQFF. Full variable domain (rest looked up from reference TRBV7-2 and TRBJ2-1): GAGVSQSPSNKVTEKGKDVELRCDPISGHTALYWYRQSLGQGLEFLIYFQGNSAPDKSGLPSDRFSAERTGGSVSTLTIQRTQQEDSAVYLCASSLVGQQYNEQFFGPGTRLTVL.

The sample holds many counts of this clonotype. J is TRBJ2-3 and V is TRBV12-3 or TRBV12-4; TRBD1 agrees at 7 bases. This CDR3 has 14 amino acids. V lost 6 bases and J lost 2; bases outside the gene matches: 5. This CDR3 is CASRRDSNTDTQYF. CDR3 DNA sequence: TGTGCCAGCAGAAGGGACAGCAACACAGATACGCAGTATTTT.

The chain couples TRBV2 to TRBJ2-7; TRBD1 is a possible D gene (5 bases). This CDR3 has 12 residues. The germline gives CDR1 SNHLY, CDR2 FYNNEI. V lost 6 bases and J lost 6, with 12 bases in between. The CDR3 DNA sequence: TGTGCCAGCAGACGCAGGGTAGCCGAGCAGTACTTC. The encoded protein is CASRRRVAEQYF.

In its sample, this clonotype was seen many times. This sequence joins TRBV12-3 or TRBV12-4 and TRBJ1-1, with D possibly matching TRBD1 (5 bases). The length of the CDR3 is 13 residues. V lost 6 bases to trimming and J lost 4 bases, with 12 bases between them. Here the CDR3 reads CASRVIGTTEAFF. CDR3 coding DNA: TGTGCCAGCAGGGTGATCGGGACCACTGAAGCTTTCTTT.

The gene calls are TRBV4-1 and TRBJ2-5, with 11 bases lining up with TRBD2. CDR1 MGHRA and CDR2 YSYEKL come from the germline V gene. J gave up 5 bases and V 4 bases, and 6 bases lay outside the gene matches. The CDR3 contains 15 residues. The DNA for the CDR3 is TGCGCCAGCAGCCGCTCGACTAGCGGGACCGAGACCCAGTACTTC. Amino acid sequence: CASSRSTSGTETQYF.

The table lists this clonotype with many counts. V is TRBV27 and J is TRBJ2-7; D gene uncertain. V dropped 3 bases and J dropped 4 bases, with 10 bases sitting between them. Looked up from germline, CDR1 is MNHEY and CDR2 is SMNVEV (reference sequence). The CDR3 is 13 amino acids. CDR3 DNA sequence: TGTGCCAGCAGTTTTTTCGAAACATACGAGCAGTACTTC. The encoded protein is CASSFFETYEQYF.

This clonotype was observed at least ten times. This sequence joins TRBV7-2 and TRBJ1-6, with D possibly matching TRBD1 (5 bases). Germline lookup yields CDR1 SGHTA and CDR2 FQGNSA. Trimming took 2 bases from V and 9 from J, leaving 14 bases between them. CDR3 length equals 15 residues. The CDR3 spells CASSLRSREGSPLHF. The CDR3 DNA reads TGTGCCAGCAGCTTAAGGAGCAGGGAAGGTTCACCCCTCCACTTT. Using reference TRBV7-2 and TRBJ1-6 for the parts outside the CDR3, the full variable domain is GAGVSQSPSNKVTEKGKDVELRCDPISGHTALYWYRQSLGQGLEFLIYFQGNSAPDKSGLPSDRFSAERTGGSVSTLTIQRTQQEDSAVYLCASSLRSREGSPLHFGNGTRLTVT.

The CDR3 bases are TGTGCCAGCAGCTATTATCTGGTCTACACCTTC. It translates to CASSYYLVYTF. This chain connects TRBV6-2 or TRBV6-3 to TRBJ1-2; D call uncertain. The germline CDR1 and CDR2 sequences are MNHEY and SVGEGT. The CDR3 length is 11 residues. V lost 6 bases and J lost 10, with 12 bases in between.

This clonotype was observed at least ten times. The rearrangement uses TRBV29-1 and TRBJ1-4; D gene uncertain. Germline lookup yields CDR1 SQVTM and CDR2 ANQGSEA. The length of the CDR3 is 13 residues. V was shortened by 7 bases and J by 4 bases, with 13 bases between the two germline ends. The chain's CDR3 is CSAGGVGNEKLFF. As DNA, the CDR3 is TGCAGCGCAGGTGGGGTGGGTAATGAAAAACTGTTTTTT.

The sample holds many counts of this clonotype. This chain joins TRBV20-1 and TRBJ2-5; D not certain. Deletions cut 0 bases from V and 0 bases from J, with 2 bases between. Germline V gene data show CDR1 as DFQATT and CDR2 as SNEGSKA (reference sequence). This CDR3 is 12 amino acids long. The CDR3 bases are TGCAGTGCTAGAGAATACCAAGAGACCCAGTACTTC. Its protein product is CSAREYQETQYF.

This clonotype has a count of ten or more. The chain combines TRBV15 with TRBJ2-5, with 7 nucleotides matching TRBD1. Germline V CDR1 and CDR2: LNHNV, YYDKDF (reference sequence). The V gene end was trimmed by 0 bases and the J gene end by 1 base; junction bases not matched to a gene: 2. There are 15 residues in the CDR3. The DNA for the CDR3 is TGTGCCACCAGCAGAGATGGGACAGCCCAAGAGACCCAGTACTTC. Its protein product is CATSRDGTAQETQYF.

In its sample, this clonotype was seen many times. This sequence joins TRBV12-3 or TRBV12-4 and TRBJ2-3; TRBD1 matches at 7 bases. The V gene end was trimmed by 11 bases and the J gene end by 0 bases; junction bases not matched to a gene: 14. The CDR3 length is 16 residues. CDR3 region: CASDSPTGTSTDTQYF. The CDR3 coding sequence is TGTGCCTCCGATTCCCCGACAGGGACCAGCACAGATACGCAGTATTTT.

The sample holds many counts of this clonotype. V is TRBV11-2 and J is TRBJ2-5, with D unresolved. The CDR3 totals 12 residues. The germline gives CDR1 SGHAT, CDR2 FQNNGV. V gave up 3 bases and J gave up 4 bases, with 6 bases separating them. In DNA, the CDR3 is TGTGCCAGCAGCTTTCAGAGAGAGACCCAGTACTTC. It encodes CASSFQRETQYF.

Ten or more counts support this clonotype. V gene TRBV28 combines with J gene TRBJ2-5; possible D gene TRBD2, 6 bases. The CDR3 covers 14 residues. Germline V CDR1 and CDR2: MDHEN, SYDVKM. V lost 2 bases and J lost 3, with 10 bases in between. CDR3 bases: TGTGCCAGCAGTTTAATTCGCGGGGAAGAGACCCAGTACTTC. It yields the protein CASSLIRGEETQYF.

This clonotype has at least ten counts. This chain's CDR3 is CASSPGRGGGYNEQFF. Written as DNA, the CDR3 is TGTGCCAGCAGCCCAGGCAGGGGCGGGGGATACAATGAGCAGTTCTTC. The V call is TRBV4-2, the J call TRBJ2-1, with a possible D match to TRBD2 (7 bases). Trimming took 4 bases from V and 4 from J, leaving 17 bases between them. This CDR3 comprises 16 residues. The V gene's germline CDR1 is LGHNA and CDR2 YNFKEQ.

At least ten counts were recorded for this clonotype. V and J are TRBV9 and TRBJ2-2, with D possibly matching TRBD1 (5 bases). Trimming pared 0 bases from V and 1 base from J, leaving 7 bases between. From germline, CDR1 is SGDLS and CDR2 YYNGEE. The CDR3 has 15 residues. CDR3 nucleotides: TGTGCCAGCAGCGTAGCCAGGGTGAACACCGGGGAGCTGTTTTTT. Protein sequence: CASSVARVNTGELFF. The whole variable domain, filled in from reference TRBV9 and TRBJ2-2, reads DSGVTQTPKHLITATGQRVTLRCSPRSGDLSVYWYQQSLDQGLQFLIQYYNGEERAKGNILERFSAQQFPDLHSELNLSSLELGDSALYFCASSVARVNTGELFFGEGSRLTVL.

The chain is built from TRBV28 and TRBJ2-7; TRBD2 agrees at 10 bases. Germline CDR1 MDHEN, CDR2 SYDVKM. The CDR3 runs to 14 residues. V gave up 7 bases and J gave up 0 bases; unmatched junction bases: 3. CDR3 DNA sequence: TGTGCCAGCACCTCTAGCGGGGGCTCCTACGAGCAGTACTTC. This codes for CASTSSGGSYEQYF.